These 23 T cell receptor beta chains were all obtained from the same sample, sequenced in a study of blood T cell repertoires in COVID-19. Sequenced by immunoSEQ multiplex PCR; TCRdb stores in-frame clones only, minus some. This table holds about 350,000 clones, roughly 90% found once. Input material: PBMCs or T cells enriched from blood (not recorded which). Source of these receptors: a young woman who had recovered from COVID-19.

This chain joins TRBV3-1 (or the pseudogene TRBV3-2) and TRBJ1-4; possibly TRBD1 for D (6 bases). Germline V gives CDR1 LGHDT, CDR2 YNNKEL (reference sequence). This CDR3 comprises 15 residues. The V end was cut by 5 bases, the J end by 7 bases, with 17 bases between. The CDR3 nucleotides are TGTGCCAGCAGCGAACAGGTCGGGGGGGCTGAAAAACTGTTTTTT. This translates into CASSEQVGGAEKLFF.

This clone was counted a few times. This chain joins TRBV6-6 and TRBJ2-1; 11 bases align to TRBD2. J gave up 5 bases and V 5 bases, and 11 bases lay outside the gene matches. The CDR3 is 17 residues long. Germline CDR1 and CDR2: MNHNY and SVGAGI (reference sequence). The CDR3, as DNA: TGTGCCAGCAGTCCGCCCCCCGGGACTAGCGGTGACAATGAGCAGTTCTTC. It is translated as CASSPPPGTSGDNEQFF.

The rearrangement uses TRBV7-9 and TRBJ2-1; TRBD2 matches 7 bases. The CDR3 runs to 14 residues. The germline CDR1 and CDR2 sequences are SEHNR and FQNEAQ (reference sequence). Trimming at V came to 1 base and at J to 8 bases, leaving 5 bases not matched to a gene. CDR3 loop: CASSLVASGDEQFF. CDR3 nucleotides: TGTGCCAGCAGCTTAGTAGCGAGCGGGGATGAGCAGTTCTTC. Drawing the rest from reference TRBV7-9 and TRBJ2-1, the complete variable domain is DTGVSQNPRHKITKRGQNVTFRCDPISEHNRLYWYRQTLGQGPEFLTYFQNEAQLEKSRLLSDRFSAERPKGSFSTLEIQRTEQGDSAMYLCASSLVASGDEQFFGPGTRLTVL.

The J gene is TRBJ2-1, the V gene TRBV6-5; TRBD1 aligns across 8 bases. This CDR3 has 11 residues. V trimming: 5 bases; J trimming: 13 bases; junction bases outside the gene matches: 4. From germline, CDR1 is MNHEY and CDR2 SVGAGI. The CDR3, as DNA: TGTGCCAGCAGTCGACAGGGGTTTCAGTTCTTC. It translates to CASSRQGFQFF.

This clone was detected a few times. Here the CDR3 reads CASSAGTGSYNSPLHF. In DNA form, the CDR3 reads TGTGCCAGCAGCGCCGGGACAGGGTCCTATAATTCACCCCTCCACTTT. This rearrangement joins TRBV13 to TRBJ1-6; 9 bases match TRBD1. This CDR3 spans 16 amino acids. After removal of 5 bases from V and 1 base from J, the junction contained 3 bases not matched to a gene. CDR1 and CDR2 from the germline V gene are PRHDT and FYEKMQ (reference sequence).

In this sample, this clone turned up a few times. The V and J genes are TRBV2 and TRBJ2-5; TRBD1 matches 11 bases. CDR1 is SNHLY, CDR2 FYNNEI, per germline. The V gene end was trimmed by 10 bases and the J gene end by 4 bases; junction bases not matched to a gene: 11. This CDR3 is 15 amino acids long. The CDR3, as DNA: TGTGCCACCCAGCCGGACAGGGGGCGCGGAGAGACCCAGTACTTC. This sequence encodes CATQPDRGRGETQYF.

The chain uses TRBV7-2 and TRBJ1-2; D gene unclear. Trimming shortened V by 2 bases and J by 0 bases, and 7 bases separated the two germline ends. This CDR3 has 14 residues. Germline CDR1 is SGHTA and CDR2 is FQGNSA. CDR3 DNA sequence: TGTGCCAGCAGCTTACTGAGAGCTAACTATGGCTACACCTTC. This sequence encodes CASSLLRANYGYTF.

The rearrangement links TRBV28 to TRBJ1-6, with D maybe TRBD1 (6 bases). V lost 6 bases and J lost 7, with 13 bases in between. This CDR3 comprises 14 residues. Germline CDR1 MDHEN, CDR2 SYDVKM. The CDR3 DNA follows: TGTGCCAGCAGAGCTACAGGGTGGAATTCACCCCTCCACTTT. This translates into CASRATGWNSPLHF.

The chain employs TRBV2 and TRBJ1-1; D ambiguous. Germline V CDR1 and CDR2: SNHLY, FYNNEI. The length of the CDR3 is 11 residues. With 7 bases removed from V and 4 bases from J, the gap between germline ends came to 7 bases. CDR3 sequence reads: CASIPGTEAFF. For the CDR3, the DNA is TGTGCCAGCATCCCAGGCACTGAAGCTTTCTTT.

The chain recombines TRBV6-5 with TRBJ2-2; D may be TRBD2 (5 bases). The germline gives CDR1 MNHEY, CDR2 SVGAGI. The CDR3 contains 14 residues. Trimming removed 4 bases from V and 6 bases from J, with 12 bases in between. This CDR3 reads CASSFGVRAGELFF. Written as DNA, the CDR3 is TGTGCCAGCAGTTTCGGGGTTAGGGCCGGGGAGCTGTTTTTT.

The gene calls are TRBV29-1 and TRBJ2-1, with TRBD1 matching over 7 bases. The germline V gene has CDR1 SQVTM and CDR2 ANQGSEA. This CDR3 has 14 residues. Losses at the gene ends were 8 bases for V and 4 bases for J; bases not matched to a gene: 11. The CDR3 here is CSHKGGVGYNEQFF. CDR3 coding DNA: TGCAGCCATAAAGGGGGCGTAGGGTACAATGAGCAGTTCTTC.

In DNA form, the CDR3 reads TGCGCCAGCGGACTAGCTGTAACAGATACGCAGTATTTT. It codes for CASGLAVTDTQYF. The rearrangement joins TRBV10-1 to TRBJ2-3, with 8 bases that match TRBD2. CDR1 and CDR2 (germline): WNHNN, SYGVQD (reference sequence). V lost 8 bases and J lost 3; bases outside the gene matches: 4. The length of the CDR3 is 13 residues.

CDR3 nucleotide sequence: TGTGCCAGCATGACCTTTCCAGGGGGCTCTTGGGTTAATGGCTACACCTTC. Translated, it gives CASMTFPGGSWVNGYTF. The chain has TRBV5-5 and TRBJ1-2; 8 nucleotides align to TRBD1. There are 17 residues in the CDR3. J was trimmed by 6 bases and V by 6 bases; bases with no gene match: 19. Germline lookup yields CDR1 SGHKS and CDR2 YYEKEE (reference sequence).

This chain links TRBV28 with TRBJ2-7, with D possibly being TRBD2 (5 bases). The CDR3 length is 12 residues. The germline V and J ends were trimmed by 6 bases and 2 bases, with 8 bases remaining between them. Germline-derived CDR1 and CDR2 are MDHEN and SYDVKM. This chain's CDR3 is CASSQLAYEQYF. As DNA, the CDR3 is TGTGCCAGCAGCCAACTAGCCTACGAGCAGTACTTC. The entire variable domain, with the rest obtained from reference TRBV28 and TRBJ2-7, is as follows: DVKVTQSSRYLVKRTGEKVFLECVQDMDHENMFWYRQDPGLGLRLIYFSYDVKMKEKGDIPEGYSVSREKKERFSLILESASTNQTSMYLCASSQLAYEQYFGPGTRLTVT.

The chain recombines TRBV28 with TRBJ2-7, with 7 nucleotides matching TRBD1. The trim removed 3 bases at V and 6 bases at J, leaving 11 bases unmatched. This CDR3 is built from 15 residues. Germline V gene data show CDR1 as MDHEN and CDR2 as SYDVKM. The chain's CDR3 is CASSFNPRDRGEQYF. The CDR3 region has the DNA TGTGCCAGCAGTTTCAACCCCCGGGACAGAGGCGAGCAGTACTTC.

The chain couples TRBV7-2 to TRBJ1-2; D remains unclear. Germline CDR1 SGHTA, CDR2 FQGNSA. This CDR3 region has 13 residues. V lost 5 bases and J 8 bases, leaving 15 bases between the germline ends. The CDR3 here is CASSVGPTGGYTF. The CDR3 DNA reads TGTGCCAGCAGCGTGGGCCCCACGGGGGGCTACACCTTC. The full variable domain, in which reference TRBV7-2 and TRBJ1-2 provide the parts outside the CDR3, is GAGVSQSPSNKVTEKGKDVELRCDPISGHTALYWYRQSLGQGLEFLIYFQGNSAPDKSGLPSDRFSAERTGGSVSTLTIQRTQQEDSAVYLCASSVGPTGGYTFGSGTRLTVV.

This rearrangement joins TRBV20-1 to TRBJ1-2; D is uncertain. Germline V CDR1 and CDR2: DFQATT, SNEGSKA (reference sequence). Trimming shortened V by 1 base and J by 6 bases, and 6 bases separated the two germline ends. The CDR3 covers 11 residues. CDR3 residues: CSARGENGYTF. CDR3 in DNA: TGCAGTGCTAGAGGAGAGAATGGCTACACCTTC.

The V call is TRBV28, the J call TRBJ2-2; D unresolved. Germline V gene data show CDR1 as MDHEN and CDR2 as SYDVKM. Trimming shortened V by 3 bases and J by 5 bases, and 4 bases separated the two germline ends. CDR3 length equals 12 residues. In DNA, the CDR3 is TGTGCCAGCAGTTTGGCTACCGGGGAGCTGTTTTTT. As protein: CASSLATGELFF.

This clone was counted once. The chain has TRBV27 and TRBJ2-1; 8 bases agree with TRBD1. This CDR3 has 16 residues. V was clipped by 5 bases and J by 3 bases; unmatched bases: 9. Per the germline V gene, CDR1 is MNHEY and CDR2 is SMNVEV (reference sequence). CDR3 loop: CASSPETGDLYNEQFF. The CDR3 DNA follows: TGTGCCAGCAGTCCCGAGACAGGGGATCTCTACAATGAGCAGTTCTTC.

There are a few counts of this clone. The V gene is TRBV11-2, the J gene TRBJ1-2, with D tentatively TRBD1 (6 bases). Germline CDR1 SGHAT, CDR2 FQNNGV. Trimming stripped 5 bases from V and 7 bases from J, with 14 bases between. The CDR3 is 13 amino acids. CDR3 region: CASSTTGPGGYTF. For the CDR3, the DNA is TGTGCCAGCAGCACGACAGGTCCGGGTGGCTACACCTTC.

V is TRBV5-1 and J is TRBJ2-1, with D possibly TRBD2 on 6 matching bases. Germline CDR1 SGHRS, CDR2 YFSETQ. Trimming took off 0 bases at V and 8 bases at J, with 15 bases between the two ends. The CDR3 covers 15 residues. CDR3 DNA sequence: TGCGCCAGCAGCTTGGACGGGGTCCCGGGGGATGAGCAGTTCTTC. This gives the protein CASSLDGVPGDEQFF.

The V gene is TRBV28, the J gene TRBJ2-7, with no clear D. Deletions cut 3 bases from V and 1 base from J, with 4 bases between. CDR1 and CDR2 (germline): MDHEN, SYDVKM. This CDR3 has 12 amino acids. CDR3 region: CASSFSSYEQYF. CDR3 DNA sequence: TGTGCCAGCAGTTTCTCGTCCTACGAGCAGTACTTC.

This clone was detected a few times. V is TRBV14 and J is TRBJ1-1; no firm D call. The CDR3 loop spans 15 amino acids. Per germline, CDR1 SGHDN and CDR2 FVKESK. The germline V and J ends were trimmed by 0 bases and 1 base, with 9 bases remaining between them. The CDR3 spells CASSQDRRGNTEAFF. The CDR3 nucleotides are TGTGCCAGCAGCCAAGATCGGCGGGGGAACACTGAAGCTTTCTTT.